A single sample gave rise to the 16 T cell receptor beta chains below, sequenced in a study of T cells in localized non-small cell lung cancer. Sequenced by immunoSEQ multiplex PCR; TCRdb stores in-frame clones only, minus some. The sample has approximately 24,000 clones; about 84% are singletons. Specimen: peripheral blood, collected before any cancer treatment. The receptor source for this set is a man aged 40 to 69 with stage III squamous cell lung carcinoma.

V is TRBV19 and J is TRBJ2-7; D not resolved. Germline V gene data show CDR1 as LNHDA and CDR2 as SQIVND (reference sequence). Trimming pared 5 bases from V and 1 base from J, leaving 9 bases between. The CDR3 contains 13 residues. The CDR3, as DNA: TGTGCCAGTAGTTTCTCGCCTTCCTACGAGCAGTACTTC. Amino acid sequence: CASSFSPSYEQYF.

The chain has TRBV7-9 and TRBJ2-7, with 7 bases aligning to TRBD1. Germline loops: CDR1 SEHNR, CDR2 FQNEAQ (reference sequence). The ends lost 7 bases at V and 5 bases at J; junction bases unmatched: 11. This CDR3 has 14 residues. The CDR3: CASTNYRGSDEQYF. CDR3 nucleotide sequence: TGTGCCAGCACCAATTACAGGGGCTCGGACGAGCAGTACTTC.

The chain carries TRBV18 and TRBJ2-1, with 10 bases lining up with TRBD2. CDR1 and CDR2 (germline): KGHSH, LQKENI. Trimming removed 3 bases from V and 6 bases from J; junction bases left unmatched: 2. The CDR3 is 14 residues long. The DNA of the CDR3 is TGTGCCAGCTCACCCCTAGCGGGGGCCAATGAGCAGTTCTTC. It encodes CASSPLAGANEQFF. The variable domain in full, completed from reference TRBV18 and TRBJ2-1, reads NAGVMQNPRHLVRRRGQEARLRCSPMKGHSHVYWYRQLPEEGLKFMVYLQKENIIDESGMPKERFSAEFPKEGPSILRIQQVVRGDSAAYFCASSPLAGANEQFFGPGTRLTVL.

The rearrangement uses TRBV5-1 and TRBJ2-5; TRBD1 matches 9 bases. Germline lookup yields CDR1 SGHRS and CDR2 YFSETQ. This CDR3 spans 15 amino acids. The trim removed 3 bases at V and 1 base at J, leaving 4 bases unmatched. The CDR3 protein is CASSWTGDIQETQYF. The CDR3 DNA reads as TGCGCCAGCAGCTGGACAGGGGATATCCAAGAGACCCAGTACTTC.

The CDR3 reads CASSLGAGSYEQYF. As DNA, the CDR3 is TGCGCCAGCAGCTTGGGGGCAGGGTCCTACGAGCAGTACTTC. The chain recombines TRBV5-1 with TRBJ2-7; tentative D call: TRBD1 (5 bases). Between the trimmed V and J ends, which lost 0 bases and 1 base, there was a span of 8 bases. The CDR3 is 14 amino acids. Germline loops: CDR1 SGHRS, CDR2 YFSETQ.

This rearrangement joins TRBV5-1 to TRBJ2-7; 8 bases are a match to TRBD1. Germline V gives CDR1 SGHRS, CDR2 YFSETQ. The CDR3 extends over 15 amino acids. The V segment lost 2 bases and the J segment 3 bases; nucleotides outside the gene matches: 7. The CDR3 loop is CASSLRRTGLYEQYF. The CDR3 DNA is TGCGCCAGCAGCTTAAGGAGGACAGGGCTCTACGAGCAGTACTTC.

This chain joins TRBV5-4 and TRBJ2-5; TRBD2 aligns across 8 bases. CDR3 length equals 18 residues. Germline assignment: CDR1 SGHNT and CDR2 YYREEE (reference sequence). With V trimmed by 4 bases and J by 5 bases, 19 bases remained unmatched. Here the CDR3 reads CASSPGGERGITKETQYF. Written as DNA, the CDR3 is TGTGCCAGCAGCCCTGGGGGGGAGCGGGGGATCACTAAGGAGACCCAGTACTTC.

The chain employs TRBV5-6 and TRBJ2-5; D uncertain. Germline values: CDR1 SGHDT, CDR2 YYEEEE. This CDR3 is built from 14 residues. Trimming took off 2 bases at V and 7 bases at J, with 15 bases between the two ends. The CDR3 DNA reads as TGTGCCAGCAGCTTTACACTCTCGGAAGGGACCCAGTACTTC. It is translated as CASSFTLSEGTQYF.

This chain connects TRBV11-3 to TRBJ2-3, with TRBD2 matching over 12 bases. CDR3 size: 17 residues. Germline loops: CDR1 SGHNT, CDR2 YENEEA. Unmatched junction bases numbered 9, after V lost 4 bases and J lost 4 bases. The CDR3 DNA is TGTGCCAGCAGCTCTAGCGGGAGGGCTCCTTGGTCAGATACGCAGTATTTT. Amino acids: CASSSSGRAPWSDTQYF.

The chain links TRBV6-1 to TRBJ2-1; TRBD2 matches 8 bases. This CDR3 is built from 11 residues. The ends lost 6 bases at V and 9 bases at J; junction bases unmatched: 1. Germline CDR1 MNHNS, CDR2 SASEGT. CDR3 region: CASRGLGEQFF. The CDR3 DNA reads TGTGCCAGCAGGGGACTAGGTGAGCAGTTCTTC.

This rearrangement joins TRBV7-2 to TRBJ2-5; D possibly corresponds to TRBD1 (5 bases). CDR1 and CDR2 (germline): SGHTA, FQGNSA. Between the trimmed V and J ends, which lost 1 base and 7 bases, there was a span of 16 bases. The CDR3 totals 15 residues. The CDR3 spells CASSLEGRTFGTQYF. CDR3 DNA: TGTGCCAGCAGCTTAGAGGGCAGGACATTTGGGACCCAGTACTTC.

This sequence joins TRBV5-6 and TRBJ1-2, with a possible D match to TRBD1 (5 bases). Trimming took off 0 bases at V and 4 bases at J, with 7 bases between the two ends. The germline CDR1 and CDR2 sequences are SGHDT and YYEEEE. This CDR3 is built from 13 residues. CDR3 loop: CASSLGGIYGYTF. For the CDR3, the DNA is TGTGCCAGCAGCTTGGGGGGGATCTATGGCTACACCTTC.

This clone was recorded only once. CDR3 coding DNA: TGTGCCAGCAGCGTTCGCACAGGGTCTAATTCACCCCTCCACTTT. It encodes CASSVRTGSNSPLHF. This chain links TRBV9 with TRBJ1-6; D might be TRBD1 (6 bases). Between the trimmed V and J ends, which lost 2 bases and 6 bases, there was a span of 12 bases. There are 15 residues in the CDR3. Germline CDR1 is SGDLS and CDR2 is YYNGEE. Complete variable domain (other parts from reference TRBV9 and TRBJ1-6): DSGVTQTPKHLITATGQRVTLRCSPRSGDLSVYWYQQSLDQGLQFLIQYYNGEERAKGNILERFSAQQFPDLHSELNLSSLELGDSALYFCASSVRTGSNSPLHFGNGTRLTVT.

The chain couples TRBV7-9 to TRBJ2-5, with D hard to call. CDR1 is SEHNR, CDR2 FQNEAQ, per germline (reference sequence). Trimming removed 3 bases at V and 1 base at J, with 6 bases between. There are 13 residues in the CDR3. The DNA for the CDR3 is TGTGCCAGCAGCTTTAATCTCCAAGAGACCCAGTACTTC. It specifies CASSFNLQETQYF.

The chain links TRBV30 to TRBJ2-2; D possibly corresponds to TRBD2 (6 bases). CDR1 is GTSNPN and CDR2 is SVGIG in the germline V gene (reference sequence). Trimming stripped 2 bases from V and 1 base from J, with 11 bases between. The CDR3 runs 15 residues. The CDR3 sequence: CAWSLGGGNTGELFF. CDR3 coding DNA: TGTGCCTGGAGTCTGGGGGGAGGGAACACCGGGGAGCTGTTTTTT. The variable domain in full, completed from reference TRBV30 and TRBJ2-2, reads SQTIHQWPATLVQPVGSPLSLECTVEGTSNPNLYWYRQAAGRGLQLLFYSVGIGQISSEVPQNLSASRPQDRQFILSSKKLLLSDSGFYLCAWSLGGGNTGELFFGEGSRLTVL.

The chain links TRBV10-3 to TRBJ1-2; no reliable D call. The V and J ends lost 2 bases and 6 bases respectively, with 13 bases between them. Germline CDR1 ENHRY, CDR2 SYGVKD. The CDR3 totals 14 residues. This CDR3 reads CAISEDRGVDGYTF. CDR3 nucleotides: TGTGCCATCAGTGAGGACCGCGGGGTGGATGGCTACACCTTC.